The 20 T cell receptor beta chains in this list originate from one sample, sequenced in a study of beta chain features in type 1 diabetes. The authors reverse transcribed all of the isolated RNA, so sequencing captured expressed TCRB transcripts. Clones were read by immunoSEQ multiplex PCR, and TCRdb kept only the in-frame ones, dropping some. The profile shows hundreds of thousands of clones, 12% to 15% of them singletons. The material sequenced was central memory CD4+ T cells from blood. The receptors derive from a man younger than 40 in good health.

The chain joins TRBV30 to TRBJ1-1, with a tentative D call TRBD1 (5 bases). V lost 4 bases and J 3 bases, leaving 21 bases between the germline ends. The CDR3 runs 16 residues. Per the germline V gene, CDR1 is GTSNPN and CDR2 is SVGIG (reference sequence). CDR3 sequence (DNA): TGTGCCTGGAACTCACGGGGGGGTGGCAAGTACACTGAAGCTTTCTTT. This translates into CAWNSRGGGKYTEAFF.

The rearrangement joins TRBV7-9 to TRBJ1-4; perhaps TRBD1 as D (5 bases). The V gene lost 1 base and the J gene lost 10 bases, with 25 bases spanning the gap. The CDR3 extends over 18 amino acids. CDR1 SEHNR and CDR2 FQNEAQ come from the germline V gene (reference sequence). CDR3 DNA sequence: TGTGCCAGCAGCTTAGTCCTGGGGACTATGGGAGCGATGGGAAAACTGTTTTTT. This encodes CASSLVLGTMGAMGKLFF.

The chain employs TRBV6-1 and TRBJ1-5; D call uncertain. The ends were cut back, 5 bases at V and 0 bases at J, with 8 bases in the middle. Germline CDR1 reads MNHNS; CDR2 reads SASEGT. The CDR3 runs to 14 residues. The chain's CDR3 is CASSSGSSNQPQHF. The CDR3 DNA reads TGTGCCAGCAGTTCGGGCAGTAGCAATCAGCCCCAGCATTTT.

This clone was recorded a few times. The chain is built from TRBV7-7 and TRBJ2-5; TRBD1 aligns across 7 bases. V shed 6 bases and J 7 bases; nucleotides not matched to a gene: 8. Germline loops: CDR1 SSHAT, CDR2 FNYEAQ (reference sequence). This CDR3 comprises 13 residues. CDR3 sequence reads: CASSPGTGVTQYF. In DNA form, the CDR3 reads TGTGCCAGCAGTCCGGGAACAGGGGTGACCCAGTACTTC.

The chain uses TRBV7-2 and TRBJ2-3, with TRBD1 identical over 8 bases. The V gene end was trimmed by 5 bases and the J gene end by 1 base; junction bases not matched to a gene: 5. The CDR3 runs to 15 residues. Germline CDR1 reads SGHTA; CDR2 reads FQGNSA. In DNA, the CDR3 is TGTGCCAGCAGCCCAGGACAGGGACGCACAGATACGCAGTATTTT. This sequence encodes CASSPGQGRTDTQYF.

This clone was seen many times. The chain combines TRBV7-9 with TRBJ1-6; 10 nucleotides line up with TRBD1. The CDR3 sequence is 16 residues long. The germline V gene encodes CDR1 SEHNR and CDR2 FQNEAQ (reference sequence). Unmatched junction bases numbered 9, after V lost 3 bases and J lost 10 bases. The DNA of the CDR3 is TGTGCCAGCAGCTTGGACAGACAGGGGGCGGCCTCACCCCTCCACTTT. Translated: CASSLDRQGAASPLHF.

V gene TRBV19 combines with J gene TRBJ2-5; D ambiguous. The V gene lost 1 base and the J gene lost 4 bases, with 7 bases spanning the gap. Looked up from germline, CDR1 is LNHDA and CDR2 is SQIVND (reference sequence). The CDR3 loop spans 13 amino acids. The CDR3 sequence is CASSIGNRETQYF. As DNA, the CDR3 is TGTGCCAGTAGTATAGGAAATCGAGAGACCCAGTACTTC.

At least ten counts were recorded for this clone. The V gene is TRBV19, the J gene TRBJ2-1, with 7 bases aligning to TRBD2. The germline V gene has CDR1 LNHDA and CDR2 SQIVND (reference sequence). Trimming removed 1 base from V and 5 bases from J; junction bases left unmatched: 2. The CDR3 spans 14 residues. CDR3 in amino acids: CASSIGTRDNEQFF. As DNA, the CDR3 is TGTGCCAGTAGTATAGGGACTAGAGACAATGAGCAGTTCTTC.

The table lists this clone with a few counts. The same CDR3 can be traced to other DNA sequences in this sample. The chain employs TRBV7-9 and TRBJ2-5; tentatively, D is TRBD2 (6 bases). The length of the CDR3 is 14 residues. CDR1 is SEHNR and CDR2 is FQNEAQ in the germline V gene (reference sequence). V lost 1 base and J lost 0, with 6 bases in between. The CDR3 spells CASSLGGNQETQYF. The DNA for the CDR3 is TGTGCCAGCAGCTTAGGCGGGAACCAAGAGACCCAGTACTTC.

This clone was picked up many times. The rearrangement uses TRBV5-4 and TRBJ1-1; D remains unclear. This CDR3 contains 15 residues. The ends were cut back, 0 bases at V and 4 bases at J, with 13 bases in the middle. Germline assignment: CDR1 SGHNT and CDR2 YYREEE (reference sequence). CDR3 sequence (DNA): TGTGCCAGCAGCTTGGATCGCAGGCCCACCACTGAAGCTTTCTTT. This gives the protein CASSLDRRPTTEAFF.

A few counts support this clone. The chain joins TRBV2 to TRBJ1-2; no reliable D call. This CDR3 is 12 amino acids long. Germline CDR1 SNHLY, CDR2 FYNNEI. V lost 8 bases, J lost 3 bases, and 10 bases lay in between. The CDR3 protein is CASVNEYYGYTF. CDR3 DNA sequence: TGTGCCAGCGTCAACGAGTACTATGGCTACACCTTC.

This clone was seen only a few times. The J gene is TRBJ1-2, the V gene TRBV7-2; D is ambiguous. CDR3 length: 12 amino acids. From germline, CDR1 is SGHTA and CDR2 FQGNSA. V was pared by 3 bases and J by 6 bases, with 8 bases between. The CDR3, as DNA: TGTGCCAGCAGCTTTCGGGGAAATGGCTACACCTTC. The encoded protein is CASSFRGNGYTF.

The table lists this clone with a few counts. The chain couples TRBV4-1 to TRBJ2-1; D not certain. Trimming cost V 0 bases and J 0 bases, with 12 bases left between them. The V gene's germline CDR1 is MGHRA and CDR2 YSYEKL. This CDR3 spans 17 amino acids. Here the CDR3 DNA reads TGCGCCAGCAGCCAAGAAGCTGGGTCTAGCTCCTACAATGAGCAGTTCTTC. Encoded protein: CASSQEAGSSSYNEQFF.

In this sample, this clone turned up a few times. The V gene is TRBV10-3, the J gene TRBJ2-1; TRBD2 aligns across 11 bases. CDR1 is ENHRY and CDR2 is SYGVKD in the germline V gene. The CDR3 is made up of 16 amino acids. V lost 3 bases to trimming and J lost 8 bases; unmatched junction nucleotides: 9. The CDR3: CAISDPVAGGAYEQFF. As DNA, the CDR3 is TGTGCCATCAGTGACCCTGTAGCGGGGGGGGCCTATGAGCAGTTCTTC.

This clone showed up just a few times. This sample includes further DNA sequences coding for the same CDR3. The chain couples TRBV5-6 to TRBJ1-2; D ambiguous. Germline-derived CDR1 and CDR2 are SGHDT and YYEEEE. V was clipped by 0 bases and J by 5 bases, with 5 bases between them. This CDR3 region has 12 residues. Here the CDR3 DNA reads TGTGCCAGCAGCTTGGCCGGGTATGGCTACACCTTC. It is translated as CASSLAGYGYTF.

J is TRBJ1-2 and V is TRBV6-6, with a possible D match to TRBD1 (6 bases). V lost 5 bases and J 5 bases, leaving 9 bases between the germline ends. This CDR3 spans 12 amino acids. The V gene's germline CDR1 is MNHNY and CDR2 SVGAGI (reference sequence). The CDR3 reads CASSPQGYGYTF. CDR3 bases: TGTGCCAGCAGTCCACAGGGATATGGCTACACCTTC.

The chain couples TRBV9 to TRBJ2-6; D gene uncertain. Germline assignment: CDR1 SGDLS and CDR2 YYNGEE. The CDR3 length is 17 residues. V shed 1 base and J shed 0 bases, with 11 bases lying between them. As DNA, the CDR3 is TGTGCCAGCAGCGTATCGGCAGCCGACTCTGGGGCCAACGTCCTGACTTTC. Amino acids: CASSVSAADSGANVLTF. Variable domain in full (rest from reference TRBV9 and TRBJ2-6): DSGVTQTPKHLITATGQRVTLRCSPRSGDLSVYWYQQSLDQGLQFLIQYYNGEERAKGNILERFSAQQFPDLHSELNLSSLELGDSALYFCASSVSAADSGANVLTFGAGSRLTVL.

A remark on this clone: Other DNA sequences in this specimen translate into the identical CDR3. The V and J genes are TRBV27 and TRBJ2-1, with unresolved D. V was shortened by 4 bases and J by 3 bases, with 10 bases between the two germline ends. Germline CDR1 reads MNHEY; CDR2 reads SMNVEV (reference sequence). This CDR3 comprises 14 residues. CDR3 nucleotide sequence: TGTGCCAGCAGTTCCCTCGACCACTACAATGAGCAGTTCTTC. Protein product: CASSSLDHYNEQFF.

The rearrangement uses TRBV19 and TRBJ2-2; 9 bases fit TRBD1. The CDR3 length is 14 residues. Losses at the gene ends were 8 bases for V and 3 bases for J; bases not matched to a gene: 4. Germline V CDR1 and CDR2: LNHDA, SQIVND (reference sequence). CDR3 DNA: TGTGCCAGTGGAGACAGGGGGTACACCGGGGAGCTGTTTTTT. As protein: CASGDRGYTGELFF.

This clone was found a few times. The rearrangement joins TRBV19 to TRBJ2-6; 7 bases are a match to TRBD1. V shed 8 bases, J shed 2 bases, and the junction held 6 bases outside the gene matches. Germline loops: CDR1 LNHDA, CDR2 SQIVND (reference sequence). This CDR3 has 15 residues. The CDR3 sequence is CASSTGAPGANVLTF. In nucleotides, the CDR3 is TGTGCCAGTTCTACAGGGGCCCCTGGGGCCAACGTCCTGACTTTC. The full variable domain, completed using reference TRBV19 and TRBJ2-6, is DGGITQSPKYLFRKEGQNVTLSCEQNLNHDAMYWYRQDPGQGLRLIYYSQIVNDFQKGDIAEGYSVSREKKESFPLTVTSAQKNPTAFYLCASSTGAPGANVLTFGAGSRLTVL.